This T cell receptor (beta chain) was identified in a study of cytomegalovirus exposure and HLA in healthy donors. CDR1 is MGHRA, CDR2 YSYEKL, per germline. The CDR3 loop spans 15 amino acids. PCR employed 60 Vbeta and 13 Jbeta primers. Clones were read by immunoSEQ multiplex PCR, and TCRdb kept only the in-frame ones, dropping some. The table lists under 110,000 clones, around 80% of them singletons. The source material was PBMCs. This sequence joins TRBV4-1 and TRBJ2-5; 12 nucleotides agree with TRBD1. The last part of the DNA fits TRBJ2-7 better; the J call may be wrong. The TCR comes from a man in his forties in good health and CMV-seronegative. The CDR3 loop is CASSLGTGGEYEQYF. The CDR3, as DNA: TGCGCCAGCAGCCTCGGGACAGGGGGCGAGTACGAGCAGTACTTC.